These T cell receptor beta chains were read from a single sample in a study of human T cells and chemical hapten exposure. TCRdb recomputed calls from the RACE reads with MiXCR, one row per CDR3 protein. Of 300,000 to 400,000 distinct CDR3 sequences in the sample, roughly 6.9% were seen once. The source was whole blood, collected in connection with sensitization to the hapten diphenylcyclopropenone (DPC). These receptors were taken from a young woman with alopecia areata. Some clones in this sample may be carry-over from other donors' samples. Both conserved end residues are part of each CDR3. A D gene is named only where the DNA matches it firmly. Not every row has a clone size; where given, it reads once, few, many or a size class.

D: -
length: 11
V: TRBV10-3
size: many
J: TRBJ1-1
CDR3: CAAQSAFEAFF
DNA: TGTGCCGCACAGTCAGCTTTCGAAGCTTTCTTT

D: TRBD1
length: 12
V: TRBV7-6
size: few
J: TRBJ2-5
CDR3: CASSSYRGTQYF
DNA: TGTGCCAGCAGCTCCTACAGGGGTACCCAGTACTTC

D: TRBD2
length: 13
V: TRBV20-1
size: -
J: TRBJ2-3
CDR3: CWPGGDYTDTQYF
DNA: TGCTGGCCGGGGGGGGATTACACAGATACGCAGTATTTT

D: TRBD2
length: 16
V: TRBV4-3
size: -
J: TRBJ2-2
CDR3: CASSQWTSGGVGELFF
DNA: TGCGCCAGCAGCCAATGGACTAGCGGGGGGGTCGGGGAGCTGTTTTTT

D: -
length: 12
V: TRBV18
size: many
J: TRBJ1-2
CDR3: CASSPAGNGYTF
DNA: TGTGCCAGCTCACCGGCAGGGAATGGCTACACCTTC

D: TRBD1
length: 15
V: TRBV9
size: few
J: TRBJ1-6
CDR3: CASSVGGWGQAPLHF
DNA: TGTGCCAGCAGCGTAGGTGGATGGGGACAGGCACCCCTCCACTTT

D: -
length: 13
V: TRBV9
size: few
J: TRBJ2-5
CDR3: CASSVGVQETQYF
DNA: TGTGCCAGCAGCGTAGGAGTCCAAGAGACCCAGTACTTC

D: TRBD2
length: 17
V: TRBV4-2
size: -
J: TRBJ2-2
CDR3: CASSPGLAGIRTGELFF
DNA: TGTGCCAGCAGCCCGGGACTAGCGGGGATACGCACCGGGGAGCTGTTTTTT

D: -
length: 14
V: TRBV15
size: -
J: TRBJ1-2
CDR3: CATSRDLVSYGYTF
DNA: TGTGCCACCAGCAGAGATCTAGTCAGCTATGGCTACACCTTC

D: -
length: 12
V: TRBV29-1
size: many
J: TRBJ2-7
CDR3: CSAAGPAAEQYF
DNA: TGCAGCGCCGCGGGCCCTGCAGCCGAGCAGTACTTC

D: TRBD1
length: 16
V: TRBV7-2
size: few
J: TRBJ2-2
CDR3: CASSLVSQGFTGELFF
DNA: TGTGCCAGCAGCTTAGTGTCACAGGGGTTCACCGGGGAGCTGTTTTTT

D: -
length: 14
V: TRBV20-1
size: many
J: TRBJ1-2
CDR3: CSAEPFSGDYGYTF
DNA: TGCAGTGCTGAACCTTTCTCAGGAGATTATGGCTACACCTTC

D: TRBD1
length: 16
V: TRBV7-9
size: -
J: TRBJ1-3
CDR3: CASSSATGGSGNTIYF
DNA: TGTGCCAGCAGCTCCGCGACAGGGGGCAGTGGAAACACCATATATTTT